This T cell receptor beta chain was sequenced during a study of control samples from healthy donors and cancer patients. The data were produced by immunoSEQ multiplex PCR, yet TCRdb's version contains in-frame clones alone and is incomplete. The sample has under 80,000 clones; about 95% are singletons. This clonotype originated in a woman between 25 and 40 years old in good health. The sample taken for sequencing was blood.

Here the CDR3 reads CARGQALNYGYTF. Written as DNA, the CDR3 is TGTGCCAGGGGACAGGCCCTAAACTATGGCTACACCTTC. V and J are TRBV21-1 and TRBJ1-2; TRBD1, the D gene given by the table, was not confirmed from the DNA. TRBV21-1 is a pseudogene. The length of the CDR3 is 13 residues.